What follows are 18 T cell receptor beta chains derived from one specimen sequenced in a study of blood T cell repertoires in COVID-19 (dated by TCRdb to between 2020 and 2021). The library came from the immunoSEQ multiplex PCR assay. TCRdb obtained this table from immuneACCESS and retained in-frame rearrangements with V and J assigned. These tables miss some clones; where compared with another copy, unresolved V genes account for less than half of the shortfall, and the remainder is unexplained. The sample profile shows 350,000 or so clones; more than 70% of them were found once. 8% to 13% of the sample is held by the ten biggest clonotypes. Input material: peripheral blood. The receptors derive from a young woman with COVID-19, enrolled during active disease.

V is TRBV10-1 and J is TRBJ1-2, with 9 bases matching TRBD1. Germline loops: CDR1 WNHNN, CDR2 SYGVQD (reference sequence). V dropped 3 bases and J dropped 4; count of bases not matched to a gene: 3. CDR3 length: 14 amino acids. The chain's CDR3 is CASSETGGSYGYTF. The CDR3 bases are TGCGCCAGCAGTGAAACAGGGGGCAGCTATGGCTACACCTTC.

This sequence joins TRBV19 and TRBJ2-6; D is unresolved. Germline CDR1 and CDR2: LNHDA and SQIVND (reference sequence). The CDR3 consists of 19 residues. V was clipped by 6 bases and J by 0 bases, with 21 bases between them. CDR3 protein: CASSSGLPGSFSGANVLTF. In nucleotides, the CDR3 is TGTGCCAGTAGCTCTGGATTACCCGGGTCCTTCTCTGGGGCCAACGTCCTGACTTTC.

This sequence joins TRBV27 and TRBJ2-1, with 8 bases that match TRBD2. Trimming cost V 5 bases and J 6 bases; bases outside gene matches: 21. Germline V gene sequence: CDR1 MNHEY, CDR2 SMNVEV (reference sequence). The CDR3 has 19 amino acids. The CDR3 region is CASSLRTLAGPPPGNEQFF. The CDR3 nucleotides are TGTGCCAGCAGTCTCCGGACCTTAGCGGGACCTCCTCCTGGCAATGAGCAGTTCTTC.

The V call is TRBV19, the J call TRBJ2-1; D is ambiguous. The V gene's germline CDR1 is LNHDA and CDR2 SQIVND (reference sequence). The V end was cut by 3 bases, the J end by 0 bases, with 9 bases between. This CDR3 comprises 15 residues. DNA of the CDR3: TGTGCCAGTAGTATGGGCCTGAGCTCCTACAATGAGCAGTTCTTC. Protein: CASSMGLSSYNEQFF.

The table lists this clone with a count of one. This chain connects TRBV2 to TRBJ1-2; D unresolved. The V end was cut by 9 bases, the J end by 3 bases, with 8 bases between. The length of the CDR3 is 11 residues. Germline V gene data show CDR1 as SNHLY and CDR2 as FYNNEI. CDR3 DNA: TGTGCCAGATCCAGCGACTATGGCTACACCTTC. Amino acids: CARSSDYGYTF.

The chain carries TRBV6-1 and TRBJ2-1; a weak D match, TRBD1 (6 bases). The V gene's germline CDR1 is MNHNS and CDR2 SASEGT. The ends were cut back, 4 bases at V and 0 bases at J, with 13 bases in the middle. The CDR3 consists of 16 residues. CDR3 sequence reads: CASSATGQISYNEQFF. The CDR3 DNA reads as TGTGCCAGCAGTGCCACCGGACAGATCTCCTACAATGAGCAGTTCTTC.

V usage is TRBV9 and J usage is TRBJ1-5; D might be TRBD1 (5 bases). Germline V gene sequence: CDR1 SGDLS, CDR2 YYNGEE. The CDR3 sequence is 14 residues long. V shed 3 bases and J shed 5 bases, with 12 bases lying between them. The CDR3 region has the DNA TGTGCCAGCAGCGAAAGTGGGGGGGATCAGCCCCAGCATTTT. The encoded protein is CASSESGGDQPQHF.

The chain carries TRBV2 and TRBJ1-1; TRBD1 aligns across 8 bases. The CDR3 spans 15 residues. Unmatched junction bases numbered 10, after V lost 10 bases and J lost 0 bases. From germline, CDR1 is SNHLY and CDR2 FYNNEI. CDR3 in amino acids: CATTGPGGMNTEAFF. The CDR3 DNA follows: TGTGCCACGACTGGCCCAGGGGGCATGAACACTGAAGCTTTCTTT.

This chain joins TRBV28 and TRBJ2-7, with D maybe TRBD2 (6 bases). The CDR3 extends over 13 amino acids. With 6 bases removed from V and 2 bases from J, the gap between germline ends came to 11 bases. Germline lookup yields CDR1 MDHEN and CDR2 SYDVKM. The CDR3 protein is CASRRGLTYEQYF. CDR3 bases: TGTGCCAGCAGAAGGGGACTTACCTACGAGCAGTACTTC.

This chain links TRBV19 with TRBJ2-7; D remains ambiguous. The CDR3 extends over 15 amino acids. Germline V gene lookup returns CDR1 LNHDA and CDR2 SQIVND (reference sequence). The V end lost 0 bases, the J end lost 9 bases, and 18 bases lay between the germline ends. CDR3 protein: CASSIDLKSTQRQYF. The CDR3 DNA follows: TGTGCCAGTAGTATAGATCTGAAATCTACTCAGCGGCAGTACTTC.

In nucleotides, the CDR3 is TGTGCCAGCAGCTTGAATCCGGCGGGAGGGCCCACCTACAATGAGCAGTTCTTC. It specifies CASSLNPAGGPTYNEQFF. V gene TRBV5-6 combines with J gene TRBJ2-1; 9 positions agree with TRBD2. The CDR3 length is 18 residues. Germline V gene data show CDR1 as SGHDT and CDR2 as YYEEEE. Trimming took 1 base from V and 2 from J; bases not matched to a gene: 10.

V usage is TRBV4-1 and J usage is TRBJ1-2, with 9 positions matching TRBD1. From germline, CDR1 is MGHRA and CDR2 YSYEKL. This CDR3 is built from 14 residues. V was clipped by 4 bases and J by 2 bases; unmatched bases: 2. CDR3 sequence: CASSPGQGNYGYTF. CDR3 coding DNA: TGCGCCAGCAGCCCTGGACAGGGGAACTATGGCTACACCTTC.

J is TRBJ2-1 and V is TRBV24-1; possibly TRBD1 for D (5 bases). Looked up from germline, CDR1 is KGHDR and CDR2 is SFDVKD. The CDR3 runs to 13 residues. Trimming shortened V by 1 base and J by 9 bases, and 9 bases separated the two germline ends. DNA for the CDR3: TGTGCCACCAGTGATTTCCTAAGGGGTGAGCAGTTCTTC. This translates into CATSDFLRGEQFF.

The genes are TRBV2 and TRBJ2-3; D is unclear. The CDR3 spans 13 residues. V was shortened by 3 bases and J by 2 bases, with 6 bases between the two germline ends. The germline V gene has CDR1 SNHLY and CDR2 FYNNEI. CDR3 sequence: CASSDHNTDTQYF. The CDR3 DNA reads TGTGCCAGCAGTGACCACAACACAGATACGCAGTATTTT.

The chain has TRBV6-5 and TRBJ2-6, with a possible D match to TRBD2 (6 bases). Germline CDR1 is MNHEY and CDR2 is SVGAGI. This CDR3 contains 15 residues. The germline V and J ends were trimmed by 5 bases and 4 bases, with 12 bases remaining between them. CDR3: CASSTRGNGANVLTF. CDR3 sequence (DNA): TGTGCCAGCAGTACACGGGGGAACGGGGCCAACGTCCTGACTTTC.

The V and J genes are TRBV6-1 and TRBJ2-2, with D perhaps matching TRBD1 (6 bases). Germline-derived CDR1 and CDR2 are MNHNS and SASEGT. Trimming removed 1 base from V and 4 bases from J, with 7 bases in between. This CDR3 comprises 14 residues. Written as DNA, the CDR3 is TGTGCCAGCAGTGAAGTAGGGGGCACCGGGGAGCTGTTTTTT. Protein product: CASSEVGGTGELFF.

This clone was seen just once. This chain uses TRBV6-5 with TRBJ1-1; TRBD1 is a possible D gene (5 bases). CDR3 length: 15 residues. Trimming removed 1 base at V and 4 bases at J, with 13 bases between. The V gene's germline CDR1 is MNHEY and CDR2 SVGAGI. The CDR3 sequence: CASSYFGQGGTEAFF. The CDR3 DNA is TGTGCCAGCAGTTACTTCGGGCAGGGAGGCACTGAAGCTTTCTTT.

This clone was picked up one time. The chain employs TRBV6-5 and TRBJ1-5, with 8 positions matching TRBD1. The V gene's germline CDR1 is MNHEY and CDR2 SVGAGI. This CDR3 has 14 amino acids. The J segment lost 7 bases and the V segment lost 6 bases, leaving 8 bases of the junction unmatched. This CDR3 reads CASSNGQGGQPQHF. CDR3 DNA: TGTGCCAGCAGCAATGGACAGGGTGGGCAGCCCCAGCATTTT.